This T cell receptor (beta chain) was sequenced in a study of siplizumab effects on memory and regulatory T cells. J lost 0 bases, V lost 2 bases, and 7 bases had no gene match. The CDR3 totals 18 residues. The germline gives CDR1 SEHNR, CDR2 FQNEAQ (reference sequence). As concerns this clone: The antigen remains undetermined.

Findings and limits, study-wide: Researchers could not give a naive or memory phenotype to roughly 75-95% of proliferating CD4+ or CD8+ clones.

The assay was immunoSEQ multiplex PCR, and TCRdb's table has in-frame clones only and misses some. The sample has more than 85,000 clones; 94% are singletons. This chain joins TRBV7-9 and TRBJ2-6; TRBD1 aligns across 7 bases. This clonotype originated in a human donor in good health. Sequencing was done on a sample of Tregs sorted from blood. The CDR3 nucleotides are TGTGCCAGCAGCTTATCTGGACAGGTCTTCTCTGGGGCCAACGTCCTGACTTTC. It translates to CASSLSGQVFSGANVLTF.